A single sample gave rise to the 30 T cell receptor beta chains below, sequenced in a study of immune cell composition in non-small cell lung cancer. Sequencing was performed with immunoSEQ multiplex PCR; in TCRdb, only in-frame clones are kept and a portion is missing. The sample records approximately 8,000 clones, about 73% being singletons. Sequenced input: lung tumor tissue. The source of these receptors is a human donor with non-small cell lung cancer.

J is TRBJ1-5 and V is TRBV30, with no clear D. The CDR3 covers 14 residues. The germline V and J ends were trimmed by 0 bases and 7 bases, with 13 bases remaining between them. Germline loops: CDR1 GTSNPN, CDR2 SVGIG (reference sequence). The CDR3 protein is CAWSVSTAGQPQHF. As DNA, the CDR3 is TGTGCCTGGAGTGTATCCACAGCCGGGCAGCCCCAGCATTTT. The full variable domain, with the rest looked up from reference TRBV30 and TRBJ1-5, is SQTIHQWPATLVQPVGSPLSLECTVEGTSNPNLYWYRQAAGRGLQLLFYSVGIGQISSEVPQNLSASRPQDRQFILSSKKLLLSDSGFYLCAWSVSTAGQPQHFGDGTRLSIL.

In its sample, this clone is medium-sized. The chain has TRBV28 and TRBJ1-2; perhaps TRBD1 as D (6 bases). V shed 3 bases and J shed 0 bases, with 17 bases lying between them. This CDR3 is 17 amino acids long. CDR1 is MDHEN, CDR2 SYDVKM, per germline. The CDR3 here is CASSFEDSDLANYGYTF. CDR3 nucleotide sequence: TGTGCCAGCAGTTTCGAGGACAGCGACTTAGCTAACTATGGCTACACCTTC.

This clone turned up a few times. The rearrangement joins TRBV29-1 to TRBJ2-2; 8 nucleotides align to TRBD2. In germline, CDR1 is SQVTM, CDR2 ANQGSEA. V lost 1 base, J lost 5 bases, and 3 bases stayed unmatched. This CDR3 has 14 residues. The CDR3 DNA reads TGCAGCGTTGAAGGCGCGGGGGGAACCGGGGAGCTGTTTTTT. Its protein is CSVEGAGGTGELFF.

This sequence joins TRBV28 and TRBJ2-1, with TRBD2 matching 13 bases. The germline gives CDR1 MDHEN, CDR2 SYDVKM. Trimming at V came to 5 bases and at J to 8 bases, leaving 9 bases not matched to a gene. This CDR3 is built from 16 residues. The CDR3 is CASSPLTSGGADEQFF. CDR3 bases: TGTGCCAGCAGTCCCCTTACTAGCGGGGGGGCCGATGAGCAGTTCTTC.

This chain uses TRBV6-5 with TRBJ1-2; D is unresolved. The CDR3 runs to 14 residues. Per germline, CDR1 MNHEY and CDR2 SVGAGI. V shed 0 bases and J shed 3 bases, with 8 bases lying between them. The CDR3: CASSYSAGYYGYTF. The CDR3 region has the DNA TGTGCCAGCAGTTACTCGGCAGGCTACTATGGCTACACCTTC.

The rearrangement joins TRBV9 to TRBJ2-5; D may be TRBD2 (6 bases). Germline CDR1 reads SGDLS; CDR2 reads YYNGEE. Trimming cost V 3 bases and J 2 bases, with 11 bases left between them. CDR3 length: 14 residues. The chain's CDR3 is CASSAAGLQETQYF. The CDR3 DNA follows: TGTGCCAGCAGCGCGGCGGGACTTCAAGAGACCCAGTACTTC.

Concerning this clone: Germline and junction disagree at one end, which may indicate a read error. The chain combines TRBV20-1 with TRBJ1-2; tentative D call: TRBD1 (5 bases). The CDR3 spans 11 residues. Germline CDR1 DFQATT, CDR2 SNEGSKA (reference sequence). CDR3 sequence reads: CLIREAYGYTF. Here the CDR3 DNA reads TGTCTTATCAGGGAAGCGTATGGCTACACCTTC.

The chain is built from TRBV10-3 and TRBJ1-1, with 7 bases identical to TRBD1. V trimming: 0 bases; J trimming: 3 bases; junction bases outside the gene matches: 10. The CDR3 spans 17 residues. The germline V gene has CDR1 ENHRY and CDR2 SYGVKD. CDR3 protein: CAISESGGGASDTEAFF. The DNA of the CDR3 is TGTGCCATCAGTGAGTCTGGAGGGGGCGCATCGGACACTGAAGCTTTCTTT.

The CDR3: CASRPGPNEKLFF. The DNA for the CDR3 is TGTGCCAGCAGGCCGGGACCGAATGAAAAACTGTTTTTT. This rearrangement joins TRBV6-5 to TRBJ1-4, with a tentative D call TRBD1 (5 bases). This CDR3 contains 13 residues. From germline, CDR1 is MNHEY and CDR2 SVGAGI. The V end was cut by 6 bases, the J end by 5 bases, with 10 bases between.

This CDR3 is CASRPTGMETQYF. CDR3 in DNA: TGCGCCAGCAGACCTACAGGGATGGAGACCCAGTACTTC. The V gene is TRBV4-1, the J gene TRBJ2-5, with D tentatively TRBD1 (6 bases). The CDR3 totals 13 residues. Germline V CDR1 and CDR2: MGHRA, YSYEKL. V lost 6 bases to trimming and J lost 5 bases, with 13 bases between them.

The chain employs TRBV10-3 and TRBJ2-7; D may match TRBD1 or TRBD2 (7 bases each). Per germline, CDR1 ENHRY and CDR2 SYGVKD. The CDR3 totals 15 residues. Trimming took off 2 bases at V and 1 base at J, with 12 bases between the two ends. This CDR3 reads CAISEGEGASYEQYF. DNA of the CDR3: TGTGCCATCAGTGAGGGGGAGGGGGCGTCCTACGAGCAGTACTTC.

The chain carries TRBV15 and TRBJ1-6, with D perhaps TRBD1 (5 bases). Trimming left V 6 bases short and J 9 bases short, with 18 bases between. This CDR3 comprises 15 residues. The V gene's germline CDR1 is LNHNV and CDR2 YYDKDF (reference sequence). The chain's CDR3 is CATSPDRAPFSPLHF. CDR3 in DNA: TGTGCCACCAGTCCAGACAGAGCGCCCTTTTCACCCCTCCACTTT.

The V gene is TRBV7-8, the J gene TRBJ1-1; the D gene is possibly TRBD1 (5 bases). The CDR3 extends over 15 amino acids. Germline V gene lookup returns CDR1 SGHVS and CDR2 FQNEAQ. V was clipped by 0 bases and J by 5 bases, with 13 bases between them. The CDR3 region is CASSLAVGDYTEAFF. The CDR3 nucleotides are TGTGCCAGCAGCTTAGCAGTGGGGGATTATACTGAAGCTTTCTTT.

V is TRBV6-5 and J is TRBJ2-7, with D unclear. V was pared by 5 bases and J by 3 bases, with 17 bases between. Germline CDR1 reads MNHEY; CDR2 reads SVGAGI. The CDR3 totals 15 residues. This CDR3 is CASSPPGRTLYEQYF. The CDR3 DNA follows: TGTGCCAGCAGTCCCCCCGGCAGGACCCTCTACGAGCAGTACTTC.

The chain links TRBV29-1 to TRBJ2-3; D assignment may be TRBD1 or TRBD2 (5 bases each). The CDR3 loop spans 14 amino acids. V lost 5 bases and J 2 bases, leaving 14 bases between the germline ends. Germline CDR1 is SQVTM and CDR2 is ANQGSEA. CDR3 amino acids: CSVSRGEPTDTQYF. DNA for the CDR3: TGCAGCGTTTCTAGGGGAGAGCCCACAGATACGCAGTATTTT.

The chain's CDR3 is CAISADRGQIYEQYF. CDR3 bases: TGTGCCATCAGCGCTGACAGGGGGCAGATCTACGAGCAGTACTTC. The gene calls are TRBV6-6 and TRBJ2-7; 10 nucleotides align to TRBD1. Germline assignment: CDR1 MNHNY and CDR2 SVGAGI (reference sequence). The CDR3 is made up of 15 amino acids. V shed 10 bases and J 3 bases; nucleotides not matched to a gene: 12.

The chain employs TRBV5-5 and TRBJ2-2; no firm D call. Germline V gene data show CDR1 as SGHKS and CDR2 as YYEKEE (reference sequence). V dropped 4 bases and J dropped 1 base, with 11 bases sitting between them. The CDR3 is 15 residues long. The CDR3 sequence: CASSTSRQNTGELFF. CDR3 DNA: TGTGCCAGCAGCACCTCCAGGCAGAACACCGGGGAGCTGTTTTTT.

The DNA for the CDR3 is TGTGCCAGCAGTCCCGAGGTGCAGGGAACAGATACGCAGTATTTT. Protein: CASSPEVQGTDTQYF. The rearrangement joins TRBV27 to TRBJ2-3; a weak D match, TRBD1 (5 bases). Trimming took 5 bases from V and 3 from J, leaving 15 bases between them. Looked up from germline, CDR1 is MNHEY and CDR2 is SMNVEV (reference sequence). CDR3 size: 15 residues.

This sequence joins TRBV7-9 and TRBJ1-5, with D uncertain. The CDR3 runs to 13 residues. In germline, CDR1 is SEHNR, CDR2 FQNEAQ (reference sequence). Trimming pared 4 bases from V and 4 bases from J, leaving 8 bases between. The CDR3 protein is CASSSEPNQPQHF. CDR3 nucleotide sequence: TGTGCCAGCAGCTCCGAACCAAATCAGCCCCAGCATTTT.

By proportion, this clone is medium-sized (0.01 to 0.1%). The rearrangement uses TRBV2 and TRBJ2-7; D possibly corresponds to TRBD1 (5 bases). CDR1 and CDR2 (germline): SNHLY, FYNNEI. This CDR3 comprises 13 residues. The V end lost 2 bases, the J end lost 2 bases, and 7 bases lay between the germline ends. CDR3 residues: CASSEQGTYEQYF. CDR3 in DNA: TGTGCCAGCAGTGAACAGGGAACCTACGAGCAGTACTTC.

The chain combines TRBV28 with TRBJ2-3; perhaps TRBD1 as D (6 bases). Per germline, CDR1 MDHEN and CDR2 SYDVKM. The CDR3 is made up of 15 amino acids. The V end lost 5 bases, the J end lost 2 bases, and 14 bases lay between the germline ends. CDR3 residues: CASSVQGSLTDTQYF. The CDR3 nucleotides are TGTGCCAGCAGTGTACAGGGTTCCCTCACAGATACGCAGTATTTT.

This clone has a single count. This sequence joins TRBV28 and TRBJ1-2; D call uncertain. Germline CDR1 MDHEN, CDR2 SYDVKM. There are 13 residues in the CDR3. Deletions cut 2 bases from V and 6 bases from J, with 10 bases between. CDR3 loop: CASSLIGSDGYTF. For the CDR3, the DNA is TGTGCCAGCAGTTTAATAGGGTCCGATGGCTACACCTTC.

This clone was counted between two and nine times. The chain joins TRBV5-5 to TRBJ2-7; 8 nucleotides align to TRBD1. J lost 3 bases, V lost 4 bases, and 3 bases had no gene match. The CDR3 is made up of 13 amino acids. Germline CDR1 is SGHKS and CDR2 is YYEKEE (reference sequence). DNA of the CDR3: TGTGCCAGCAGCGCGGACAGGGTCTACGAGCAGTACTTC. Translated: CASSADRVYEQYF.

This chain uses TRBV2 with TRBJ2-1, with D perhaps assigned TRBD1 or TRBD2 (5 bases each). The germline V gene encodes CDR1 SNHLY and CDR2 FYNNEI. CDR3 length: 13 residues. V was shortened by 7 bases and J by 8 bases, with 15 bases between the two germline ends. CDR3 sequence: CASTNQRGDEQFF. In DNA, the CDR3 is TGTGCCAGCACCAATCAAAGGGGAGATGAGCAGTTCTTC.

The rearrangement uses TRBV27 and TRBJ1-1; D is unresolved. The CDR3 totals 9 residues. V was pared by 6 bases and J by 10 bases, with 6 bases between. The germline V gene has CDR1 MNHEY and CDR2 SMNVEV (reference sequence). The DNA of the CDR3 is TGTGCCAGCAGGGTGGGAGCTTTCTTT. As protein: CASRVGAFF.

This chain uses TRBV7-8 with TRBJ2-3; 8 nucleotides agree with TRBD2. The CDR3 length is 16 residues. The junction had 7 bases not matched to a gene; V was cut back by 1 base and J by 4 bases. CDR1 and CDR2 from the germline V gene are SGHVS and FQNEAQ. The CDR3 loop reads CASSLGKGLESDTQYF. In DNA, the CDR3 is TGTGCCAGCAGCTTAGGGAAGGGACTAGAGTCAGATACGCAGTATTTT.

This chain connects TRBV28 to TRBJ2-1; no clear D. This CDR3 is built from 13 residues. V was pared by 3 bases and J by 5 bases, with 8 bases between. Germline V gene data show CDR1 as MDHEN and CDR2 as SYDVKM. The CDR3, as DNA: TGTGCCAGCAGTTTGGTCGGAGACAATGAGCAGTTCTTC. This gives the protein CASSLVGDNEQFF.

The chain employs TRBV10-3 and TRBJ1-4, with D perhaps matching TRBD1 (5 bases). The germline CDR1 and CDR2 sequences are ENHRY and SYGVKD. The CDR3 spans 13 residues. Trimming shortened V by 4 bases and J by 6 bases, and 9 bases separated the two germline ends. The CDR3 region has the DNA TGTGCCATCAGTGGAGGGGTGGATGAAAAACTGTTTTTT. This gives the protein CAISGGVDEKLFF.

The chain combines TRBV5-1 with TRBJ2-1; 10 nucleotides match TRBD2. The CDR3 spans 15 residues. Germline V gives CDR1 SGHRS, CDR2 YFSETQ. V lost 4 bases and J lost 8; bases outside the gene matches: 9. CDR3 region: CASSPLSGGADEQFF. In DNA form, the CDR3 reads TGCGCCAGCAGCCCCCTGAGCGGGGGGGCCGATGAGCAGTTCTTC.

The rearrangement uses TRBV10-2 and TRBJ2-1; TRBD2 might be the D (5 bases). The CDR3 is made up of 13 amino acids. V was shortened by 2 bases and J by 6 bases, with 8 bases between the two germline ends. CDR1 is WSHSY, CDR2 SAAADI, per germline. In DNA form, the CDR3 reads TGCGCCAGCAGTGAGGGACTTTTCAATGAGCAGTTCTTC. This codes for CASSEGLFNEQFF.